One T cell receptor (beta chain) is described in this entry. The same CDR3 also results from other DNA sequences found in this sample. J gave up 3 bases and V 6 bases, and 3 bases lay outside the gene matches. This CDR3 is built from 14 residues. From germline, CDR1 is MNHNS and CDR2 SASEGT. Original methodology: The authors estimated nucleated cell counts from reference gene primer amplification. Data came from immunoSEQ multiplex PCR; TCRdb stores just in-frame clones and leaves some out. V, J and clone size derive from that table, while D and trimming were established from the DNA sequence. The sample includes about 180,000 clones, 86% of them seen just once. The data were obtained in a study of blood T cell repertoires in COVID-19. Study background: Some COVID-19 samples were acute and others convalescent; all came from the United States, Italy and Spain. Sources were T cells, B-cell-depleted T cells, or PBMCs; the material itself was cDNA or gDNA.

What was sequenced was peripheral blood. The rearrangement joins TRBV6-1 to TRBJ1-5; 9 positions match TRBD1. The sequence was obtained from a man aged 45-65 years with active or convalescent COVID-19. In DNA form, the CDR3 reads TGTGCCAGCAGGGGACAGGGAACCAATCAGCCCCAGCATTTT. Its protein is CASRGQGTNQPQHF.